Listed below are T cell receptor beta chains from one sample, sequenced in a study of T cell repertoires in cytomegalovirus infection. These receptors' targets are unknown. MiXCR, applied by TCRdb to the reads, yields one record per CDR3 protein. The sample shows 900,000 to 950,000 distinct CDR3 sequences, 30% to 40% of them seen only once. The material sequenced was cultured CD8+ T cells from PBMCs, taken from culture after CMV antigen stimulation. Receptors originate from a human donor in good health (CMV status not recorded). Some clones in this sample may be carry-over from other donors' samples. CDR3s include the opening cysteine and the closing phenylalanine or tryptophan. Fields, in order: clone size, D gene, J gene, V gene, CDR3 protein, CDR3 DNA. D genes are given only for firm matches. The size of a clone is reported for some rows only, either as once, few or many, or as a class for expanded clones.

NA,NA,TRBJ2-1,TRBV27,CANGRGRDEQFF,TGTGCCAACGGGAGAGGCCGCGATGAGCAGTTCTTC
NA,NA,TRBJ1-6,TRBV19,CASSGEQSSYNSPLHF,TGTGCCAGTAGTGGAGAACAGAGCTCCTATAATTCACCCCTCCACTTT
many,NA,TRBJ2-2,TRBV7-2,CASSSPDSNTGELFF,TGTGCCAGCAGCAGCCCTGACTCGAACACCGGGGAGCTGTTTTTT
NA,TRBD2,TRBJ2-2,TRBV27,CASSLWRGGTGELFF,TGTGCCAGCAGTTTGTGGCGGGGGGGGACCGGGGAGCTGTTTTTT
few,NA,TRBJ2-7,TRBV10-3,CAISERTRGPYEQYF,TGTGCCATCAGTGAGAGGACACGGGGACCCTACGAGCAGTACTTC
few,NA,TRBJ2-3,TRBV28,CASSLVSGLSTDTQYF,TGTGCCAGCAGTTTGGTTTCAGGCCTAAGCACAGATACGCAGTATTTT
NA,NA,TRBJ2-1,TRBV6-1,CASSPEGAYNEQFF,TGTGCCAGCAGCCCCGAGGGGGCCTACAATGAGCAGTTCTTC
NA,NA,TRBJ1-2,TRBV19,CASSIDQQGALYGYTF,TGTGCCAGTAGTATAGACCAACAGGGTGCTCTCTATGGCTACACCTTC
NA,TRBD2,TRBJ2-1,TRBV15,CATSRASGGSGQFF,TGTGCCACCAGCAGAGCTAGCGGGGGGAGTGGGCAGTTCTTC
few,NA,TRBJ2-7,TRBV7-6,CASSLWGAEQYF,TGTGCCAGCAGCTTATGGGGGGCTGAGCAGTACTTC
few,NA,TRBJ1-1,TRBV6-4,CASSDHGGNTEAFF,TGTGCCAGCAGTGATCATGGGGGGAACACTGAAGCTTTCTTT
NA,NA,TRBJ1-4,TRBV7-9,CASSPTWTDKNEKLFF,TGTGCCAGCAGCCCCACTTGGACTGATAAAAATGAAAAACTGTTTTTT